The T cell receptor beta chain described here comes from a study of breast tumors, draining lymph nodes, adjacent tissues (dated by TCRdb to 2016 to 2018). Broadly, across the study: TCR beta repertoires were compared across tumor, adjacent nontumor tissue and axillary lymph nodes obtained from breast cancer patients. In human breast cancer, the study set out to assess how tumor, surrounding tissue and draining lymph node repertoires relate to one another and whether T cells might be exchanged between them. Overall study outcomes, separate from this receptor: The data were judged consistent with most tumor T cells deriving from the lymph node and then expanding within tumor tissue. Tumor T-cell repertoires showed less diversity than lymph node repertoires and more diversity than nontumor tissue repertoires, and tumor T-cell repertoires showed preferential V and J gene usage. The conclusion that tumor T cells originate in lymph nodes was presented as consistent with a hypothesis rather than as directly demonstrated. In luminal-like breast cancer, tumor and nontumor tissue repertoires resembled each other significantly more than in basal-like breast cancer.

In its sample, this clonotype was seen a few times. This clone's antigen is unknown. A much larger clone differs from this one at a single base, so this may be a read error. Because the CDR3 is missing its conserved closing phenylalanine or tryptophan, this is likely a read error. Including both end residues, the CDR3 is 13 amino acids long. Just the 39-base CDR3 DNA is kept, in frame starting at base 1. The germline V gene provides CDR1 SGHDN and CDR2 FVKESK. The germline ends are 11 bases apart after V is trimmed by 5 bases and J by 5 bases. The instrument given in TCRdb is Illumina HiSeq 2000. Multiplex PCR amplification was used to build the TCR beta chain libraries. High-throughput sequencing was used to analyze the amplified TCR beta chain products. The public reads were quality trimmed at Q25 with fastp and then assembled into clones with MiXCR by TCRdb, keeping productive beta chains. Rows are unified per CDR3 protein, each entry keeping the most common DNA and genes. In this sample the table shows 270,000 or so distinct CDR3 sequences, around 30% of which occur a single time. Clones ranked in the top ten supply around 1% of the sample.

The axillary draining lymph nodes of breast cancer patients were the source of the lymph node samples. The sequenced sample was axillary lymph node tissue. The source of this sequence is a female donor with breast cancer. Some clones in this sample may be carry-over from other donors' samples. The rearrangement combines TRBV14 with TRBJ2-3; the D gene is possibly TRBD2, with 5 bases matching. The CDR3 has the sequence CASSRTRVDTQYS. The DNA sequence is as follows: TGTGCCAGCAGCAGAACTAGAGTAGATACGCAGTATTCT.